This T cell receptor beta chain was observed in a study of blood T cells in healthy people across ages. This clonotype was counted between two and nine times. The antigen is not known. Next came a second PCR, run for about 6 to 12 cycles, which used a sample-barcoded 5' primer along with a J-beta primer mix. TCRdb reprocessed the 5' RACE reads with MiXCR, giving one entry per CDR3 protein. Among hundreds of thousands of distinct CDR3 sequences listed, about 21% were seen once. Study-level results: Diversity of TCR beta correlated strongly with naive T cell percentage.

Total RNA extracted from each sample amounted to at least 5 micrograms. Germline CDR1 SGHRS, CDR2 YFSETQ. V lost 8 bases to trimming and J lost 5 bases, with 13 bases between them. The CDR3 runs 12 residues. The rearrangement joins TRBV5-1 to TRBJ2-5; no definite D call. This clonotype was obtained from a man aged 70-80 years in good health. Sequencing was carried out using blood. CDR3 in DNA: TGCGCCAGTCAAGAGTCGATGGAGACCCAGTACTTC. Its translation: CASQESMETQYF.